Below, one T cell receptor beta chain is given with its context. From germline, CDR1 is MNHEY and CDR2 SMNVEV (reference sequence). The CDR3 loop spans 17 amino acids. With V trimmed by 3 bases and J by 8 bases, 12 bases remained unmatched. This specimen belongs to a study of blood T cell repertoires in COVID-19. Study context: Samples of COVID-19 (acute and convalescent) were obtained from the United States, Italy and Spain. PBMCs, B-cell-depleted T cells, or T cells were the source of the cDNA or gDNA that made up the material.

Per the study methods: Reference gene primer amplification in the assay estimated nucleated cell counts. The protocol was immunoSEQ multiplex PCR, while the TCRdb copy is restricted to in-frame clones and leaves out a portion. V, J and clone size derive from that table, while D and trimming were established from the DNA sequence. The table shows over 55,000 clones, with about 80% occurring only once. This sequence joins TRBV27 and TRBJ2-1; 11 positions agree with TRBD2. This receptor was identified in a man aged 50 to 59 with COVID-19, enrolled during active disease. Sequencing was done on a sample of peripheral blood. The CDR3 DNA reads as TGTGCCAGCAGTTTCTGGGTAGCGGGAGGGGGCCTGGATGAGCAGTTCTTC. It yields the protein CASSFWVAGGGLDEQFF.